This T cell receptor (beta chain) originates from a study of blood T cell repertoires in COVID-19. At the level of the study: COVID-19 samples, acute and convalescent, were from the United States, Italy and Spain. Sources were T cells, B-cell-depleted T cells, or PBMCs; the material itself was cDNA or gDNA.

How the authors handled the data: Estimates of nucleated cell counts were drawn from the amplification of reference gene primers. Assay used: immunoSEQ multiplex PCR; TCRdb lists only in-frame clones, some missing. Clone size and V and J calls were adopted from that table, with D and trimming inferred from the DNA. The data show 70,000 or so clones, about 81% seen once. Germline values: CDR1 KGHDR, CDR2 SFDVKD. V gave up 4 bases and J gave up 5 bases; unmatched junction bases: 14. The CDR3 is made up of 17 amino acids. This chain uses TRBV24-1 with TRBJ2-5; TRBD2 aligns across 8 bases. The receptor's source is a human donor in a cohort sampled during active COVID-19. Sequenced: peripheral blood. CDR3 sequence: CATSDQTTSGGRETQYF. The CDR3 DNA sequence: TGTGCCACCAGTGACCAAACCACAAGCGGGGGAAGGGAGACCCAGTACTTC.